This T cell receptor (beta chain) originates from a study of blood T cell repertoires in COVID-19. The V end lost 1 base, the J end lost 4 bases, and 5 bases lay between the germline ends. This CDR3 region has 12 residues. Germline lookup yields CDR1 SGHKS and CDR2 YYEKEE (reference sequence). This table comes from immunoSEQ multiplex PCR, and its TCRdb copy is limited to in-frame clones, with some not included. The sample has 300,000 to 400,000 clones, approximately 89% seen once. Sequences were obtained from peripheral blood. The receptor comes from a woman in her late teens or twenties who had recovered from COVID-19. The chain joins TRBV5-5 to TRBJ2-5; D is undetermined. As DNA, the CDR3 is TGTGCCAGCAGCTTGAGAGGAGAGACCCAGTACTTC. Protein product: CASSLRGETQYF.